A single sample is the source of the 26 T cell receptor beta chains below, sequenced in a study of T cell responses to AZD1222 COVID-19 vaccine. This table comes from immunoSEQ multiplex PCR, and its TCRdb copy is limited to in-frame clones, with some not included. The table lists 95,000 to 150,000 clones, around 83% of them singletons, with about 28% in the top ten. The sequencing here drew on peripheral blood, taken 28 days after the second AZD1222 dose. These receptors were obtained from an adult who received the AZD1222 COVID-19 vaccine.

This clone has a single count. The rearrangement joins TRBV10-3 to TRBJ1-2, with no clear D. The CDR3 has 17 residues. The V gene's germline CDR1 is ENHRY and CDR2 SYGVKD. Trimming took 7 bases from V and 2 from J, leaving 23 bases between them. The CDR3 DNA follows: TGTGCCATCATTGACACGGTGGTGGGGAAGACCAACTATGGCTACACCTTC. Protein product: CAIIDTVVGKTNYGYTF.

This sequence joins TRBV2 and TRBJ2-3; D possibly corresponds to TRBD1 (5 bases). Germline V gene data show CDR1 as SNHLY and CDR2 as FYNNEI. This CDR3 has 13 amino acids. Trimming left V 7 bases short and J 6 bases short, with 14 bases between. The DNA of the CDR3 is TGTGCCAGCACGGTCAGGGCTGTGGATACGCAGTATTTT. The encoded protein is CASTVRAVDTQYF.

This clone was observed a few times. The V gene is TRBV9, the J gene TRBJ2-7, with 11 bases fitting TRBD2. V dropped 3 bases and J dropped 4; count of bases not matched to a gene: 6. The CDR3 loop spans 15 amino acids. The germline V gene encodes CDR1 SGDLS and CDR2 YYNGEE. The CDR3, as DNA: TGTGCCAGCAGCGAGGGGACTAGCGGACCTTACGAGCAGTACTTC. It yields the protein CASSEGTSGPYEQYF.

This clone has only one observation. The rearrangement joins TRBV6-2 or TRBV6-3 to TRBJ2-5, with no clear D. The CDR3 loop spans 12 amino acids. The V end lost 2 bases, the J end lost 7 bases, and 8 bases lay between the germline ends. Germline CDR1 reads MNHEY; CDR2 reads SVGEGT. For the CDR3, the DNA is TGTGCCAGCAGTTACGGTACGGCGACCCAGTACTTC. It yields the protein CASSYGTATQYF.

The chain couples TRBV7-9 to TRBJ1-1; D remains unclear. Germline assignment: CDR1 SEHNR and CDR2 FQNEAQ (reference sequence). V was pared by 5 bases and J by 0 bases, with 10 bases between. There are 14 residues in the CDR3. This CDR3 is CASSPILMNTEAFF. The CDR3 nucleotides read TGTGCCAGCAGCCCTATTCTAATGAACACTGAAGCTTTCTTT.

In its sample, this clone was seen a few times. The chain joins TRBV28 to TRBJ2-1; TRBD2 is a possible D gene (5 bases). Looked up from germline, CDR1 is MDHEN and CDR2 is SYDVKM. With 7 bases removed from V and 0 bases from J, the gap between germline ends came to 16 bases. The CDR3 contains 16 residues. This CDR3 is CASTPPVGLSYNEQFF. CDR3 bases: TGTGCCAGCACTCCTCCCGTTGGACTCTCCTACAATGAGCAGTTCTTC.

The chain uses TRBV19 and TRBJ1-2, with 7 bases aligning to TRBD1. CDR3 length: 12 amino acids. From germline, CDR1 is LNHDA and CDR2 SQIVND (reference sequence). V shed 8 bases, J shed 6 bases, and the junction held 6 bases outside the gene matches. The CDR3 protein is CASATGVHGYTF. The CDR3 DNA sequence: TGTGCCAGTGCCACAGGGGTCCATGGCTACACCTTC.

The gene calls are TRBV2 and TRBJ1-6; maybe TRBD1 (5 bases). Trimming removed 7 bases from V and 14 bases from J, with 18 bases in between. The germline V gene has CDR1 SNHLY and CDR2 FYNNEI. The CDR3 is 13 residues long. The CDR3 DNA sequence: TGTGCCAGCAACCGGGGGGGGATGCTAGCCCTCCACTTT. It is translated as CASNRGGMLALHF.

The chain recombines TRBV5-1 with TRBJ2-7; 9 nucleotides line up with TRBD1. V dropped 2 bases and J dropped 3; count of bases not matched to a gene: 15. The CDR3 sequence is 18 residues long. Germline V CDR1 and CDR2: SGHRS, YFSETQ. The CDR3 protein is CASSFGAGNRGHNYEQYF. The CDR3 bases are TGCGCCAGCAGCTTTGGAGCGGGGAACAGGGGGCATAACTACGAGCAGTACTTC. The full variable domain, rest sourced from reference TRBV5-1 and TRBJ2-7, is KAGVTQTPRYLIKTRGQQVTLSCSPISGHRSVSWYQQTPGQGLQFLFEYFSETQRNKGNFPGRFSGRQFSNSRSEMNVSTLELGDSALYLCASSFGAGNRGHNYEQYFGPGTRLTVT.

The chain carries TRBV19 and TRBJ1-6; D possibly corresponds to TRBD1 (5 bases). Germline CDR1 LNHDA, CDR2 SQIVND (reference sequence). The CDR3 is made up of 15 amino acids. The ends were cut back, 5 bases at V and 14 bases at J, with 22 bases in the middle. The CDR3 spells CASSATGPRLRALHF. The DNA of the CDR3 is TGTGCCAGTAGTGCAACAGGTCCCCGATTAAGGGCCCTCCACTTT.

V gene TRBV7-2 combines with J gene TRBJ2-2; 9 bases agree with TRBD2. With V trimmed by 3 bases and J by 3 bases, 5 bases remained unmatched. This CDR3 comprises 16 residues. The germline gives CDR1 SGHTA, CDR2 FQGNSA. The chain's CDR3 is CASSFRGGADTGELFF. In nucleotides, the CDR3 is TGTGCCAGCAGCTTCCGCGGGGGGGCGGACACCGGGGAGCTGTTTTTT.

J is TRBJ1-4 and V is TRBV4-1; the D is unclear. V gave up 2 bases and J gave up 8 bases, with 9 bases separating them. In germline, CDR1 is MGHRA, CDR2 YSYEKL. This CDR3 is built from 13 residues. The CDR3 sequence: CASSQLLGEKLFF. In DNA, the CDR3 is TGCGCCAGCAGCCAACTACTCGGCGAAAAACTGTTTTTT.

The genes are TRBV6-5 and TRBJ2-7; maybe TRBD2 (6 bases). Trimming took 7 bases from V and 4 from J, leaving 20 bases between them. Germline lookup yields CDR1 MNHEY and CDR2 SVGAGI. This CDR3 has 15 amino acids. This CDR3 reads CASTAPEGRPYEQYF. As DNA, the CDR3 is TGTGCCAGCACCGCCCCGGAAGGGAGGCCATACGAGCAGTACTTC.

This clone was seen once. The rearrangement links TRBV9 to TRBJ2-2, with D unclear. Looked up from germline, CDR1 is SGDLS and CDR2 is YYNGEE. V lost 0 bases, J lost 6 bases, and 21 bases lay in between. CDR3 length: 18 residues. The DNA of the CDR3 is TGTGCCAGCAGCGTAGAAGACGCTTTCGTGGGGTCACCCGGGGAGCTGTTTTTT. Translated: CASSVEDAFVGSPGELFF.

The V gene is TRBV19, the J gene TRBJ1-1; D possibly corresponds to TRBD1 (6 bases). With 7 bases removed from V and 5 bases from J, the gap between germline ends came to 17 bases. CDR3 size: 14 residues. In germline, CDR1 is LNHDA, CDR2 SQIVND (reference sequence). CDR3 sequence reads: CASNQWGATTEAFF. The DNA for the CDR3 is TGTGCCAGTAACCAGTGGGGGGCAACTACTGAAGCTTTCTTT.

This clone was observed once. The chain combines TRBV5-1 with TRBJ2-5, with D maybe TRBD2 (7 bases). CDR3 length: 15 residues. Trimming took off 6 bases at V and 2 bases at J, with 17 bases between the two ends. The V gene's germline CDR1 is SGHRS and CDR2 YFSETQ. CDR3 in DNA: TGCGCCAGCACCCTGGGGGGGCAGCTTCAAGAGACCCAGTACTTC. Translation gives CASTLGGQLQETQYF. The full variable domain, rest sourced from reference TRBV5-1 and TRBJ2-5, is KAGVTQTPRYLIKTRGQQVTLSCSPISGHRSVSWYQQTPGQGLQFLFEYFSETQRNKGNFPGRFSGRQFSNSRSEMNVSTLELGDSALYLCASTLGGQLQETQYFGPGTRLLVL.

The sample holds many counts of this clone. The rearrangement links TRBV9 to TRBJ2-3; D is perhaps TRBD2 (6 bases). There are 16 residues in the CDR3. V lost 0 bases and J 1 base, leaving 12 bases between the germline ends. CDR1 is SGDLS and CDR2 is YYNGEE in the germline V gene. CDR3 DNA sequence: TGTGCCAGCAGCGTAGAGGGGCGGGGAGGCACAGATACGCAGTATTTT. Its translation: CASSVEGRGGTDTQYF.

V gene TRBV28 combines with J gene TRBJ1-5; no definite D call. V was cut by 5 bases and J by 6 bases, with 17 bases left in between. The germline V gene encodes CDR1 MDHEN and CDR2 SYDVKM. The CDR3 is 15 residues long. The CDR3 sequence: CASSPPGSLSQPQHF. The CDR3 DNA reads as TGTGCCAGCAGTCCCCCGGGGAGTTTAAGTCAGCCCCAGCATTTT. The full variable domain, rest sourced from reference TRBV28 and TRBJ1-5, is DVKVTQSSRYLVKRTGEKVFLECVQDMDHENMFWYRQDPGLGLRLIYFSYDVKMKEKGDIPEGYSVSREKKERFSLILESASTNQTSMYLCASSPPGSLSQPQHFGDGTRLSIL.

There are many counts of this clone. The J gene is TRBJ1-1, the V gene TRBV25-1; D is possibly TRBD1 (5 bases). Germline assignment: CDR1 MGHDK and CDR2 SYGVNS. This CDR3 region has 14 residues. V lost 2 bases and J 5 bases, leaving 12 bases between the germline ends. The DNA for the CDR3 is TGTGCCAGCAGTGAACCGGGGGGAGAAACTGAAGCTTTCTTT. It encodes CASSEPGGETEAFF.

The V and J genes are TRBV18 and TRBJ1-5; the D is unclear. CDR1 KGHSH and CDR2 LQKENI come from the germline V gene. The germline V and J ends were trimmed by 3 bases and 5 bases, with 11 bases remaining between them. The CDR3 covers 14 residues. CDR3 DNA sequence: TGTGCCAGCTCACCCTTCGCGGGCGATCAGCCCCAGCATTTT. Translating it yields CASSPFAGDQPQHF.

The chain combines TRBV9 with TRBJ2-5; D is perhaps TRBD1 (6 bases). Trimming took off 10 bases at V and 1 base at J, with 20 bases between the two ends. The CDR3 extends over 15 amino acids. Germline V gene lookup returns CDR1 SGDLS and CDR2 YYNGEE. The CDR3 sequence: CALHQRTELQETQYF. The DNA for the CDR3 is TGTGCCCTCCACCAAAGGACAGAACTCCAAGAGACCCAGTACTTC.

This clone has just a few counts. The V gene is TRBV2, the J gene TRBJ1-1; no clear D gene. V was shortened by 6 bases and J by 0 bases, with 2 bases between the two germline ends. The CDR3 sequence is 11 residues long. CDR1 is SNHLY and CDR2 is FYNNEI in the germline V gene. The CDR3 bases are TGTGCCAGCAGACTGAACACTGAAGCTTTCTTT. This sequence encodes CASRLNTEAFF.

This rearrangement joins TRBV9 to TRBJ1-2, with D tentatively TRBD1 (6 bases). Germline V gene data show CDR1 as SGDLS and CDR2 as YYNGEE. The CDR3 runs 15 residues. Trimming pared 3 bases from V and 7 bases from J, leaving 19 bases between. CDR3 bases: TGTGCCAGCAGCGCCGTGGCGCAGGGGTATCGTGGCTACACCTTC. This translates into CASSAVAQGYRGYTF.

The chain employs TRBV21-1 and TRBJ1-1. TRBV21-1 is marked as a pseudogene. The CDR3 runs to 13 residues. The CDR3 coding sequence is TGTGCCAGCAGCAAAGGGGGCGGGATCCGGGCTTTCTTT. Amino acids: CASSKGGGIRAFF.

Here the CDR3 reads CASSQLGGLAGAYNEQFF. The CDR3 region has the DNA TGCGCCAGCAGCCAACTGGGCGGTCTAGCGGGGGCTTACAATGAGCAGTTCTTC. The genes are TRBV4-3 and TRBJ2-1, with 10 bases that match TRBD2. CDR1 is LGHNA and CDR2 is YSLEER in the germline V gene. This CDR3 is 18 amino acids long. V trimming: 2 bases; J trimming: 4 bases; junction bases outside the gene matches: 11.

The J gene is TRBJ1-2, the V gene TRBV10-1; D not certain. Looked up from germline, CDR1 is WNHNN and CDR2 is SYGVQD (reference sequence). Trimming pared 4 bases from V and 3 bases from J, leaving 15 bases between. CDR3 length equals 15 residues. CDR3 sequence: CASSAGRFGDYGYTF. In DNA, the CDR3 is TGCGCCAGCAGTGCCGGCCGCTTCGGCGACTATGGCTACACCTTC.